This TCR beta chain was sequenced during a study of T cell responses to AZD1222 COVID-19 vaccine. The CDR3 spans 14 residues. Germline values: CDR1 KGHSH, CDR2 LQKENI. V was cut by 4 bases and J by 6 bases, with 10 bases left in between. Libraries were prepared by immunoSEQ multiplex PCR; TCRdb keeps only in-frame clonotypes and omits some of them. The sample yields more than 100,000 clones, about 90% seen once. The clonotype comes from an adult in good health. The chain combines TRBV18 with TRBJ1-6, with a possible D match to TRBD1 (5 bases). The source was peripheral blood, collected on day 0 of AZD1222 vaccination. This chain's CDR3 is CASSQWQGNSPLHF. As DNA, the CDR3 is TGTGCCAGCTCACAGTGGCAGGGTAATTCACCCCTCCACTTT.